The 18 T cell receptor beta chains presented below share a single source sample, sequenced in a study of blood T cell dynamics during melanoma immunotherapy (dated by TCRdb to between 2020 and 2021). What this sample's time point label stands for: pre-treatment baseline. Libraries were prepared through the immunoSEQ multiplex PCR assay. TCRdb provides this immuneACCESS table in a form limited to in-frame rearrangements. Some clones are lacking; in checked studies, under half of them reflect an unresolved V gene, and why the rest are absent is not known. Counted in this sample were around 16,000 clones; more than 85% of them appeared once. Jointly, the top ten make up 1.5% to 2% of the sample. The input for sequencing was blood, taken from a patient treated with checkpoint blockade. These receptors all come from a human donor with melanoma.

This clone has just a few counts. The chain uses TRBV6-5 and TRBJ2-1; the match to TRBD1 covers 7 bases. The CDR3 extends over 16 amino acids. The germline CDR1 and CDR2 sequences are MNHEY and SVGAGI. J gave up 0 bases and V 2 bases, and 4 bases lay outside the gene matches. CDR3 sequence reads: CASSYNAGGSYNEQFF. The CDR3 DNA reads TGTGCCAGCAGTTACAATGCAGGGGGCTCCTACAATGAGCAGTTCTTC.

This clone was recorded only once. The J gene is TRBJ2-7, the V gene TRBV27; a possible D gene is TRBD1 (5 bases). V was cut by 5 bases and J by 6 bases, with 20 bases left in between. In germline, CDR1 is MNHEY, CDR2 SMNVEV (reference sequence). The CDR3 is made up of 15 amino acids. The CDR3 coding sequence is TGTGCCAGCAGTACGTCCCACCAGGGTGCGGTCGAGCAGTACTTC. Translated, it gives CASSTSHQGAVEQYF.

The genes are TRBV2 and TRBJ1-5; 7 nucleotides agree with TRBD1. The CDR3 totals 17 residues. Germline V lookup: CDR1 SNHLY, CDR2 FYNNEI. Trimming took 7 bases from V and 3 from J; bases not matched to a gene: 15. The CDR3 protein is CASTPGGTASLNQPQHF. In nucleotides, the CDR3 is TGTGCCAGCACTCCCGGGGGGACAGCTAGCCTCAATCAGCCCCAGCATTTT. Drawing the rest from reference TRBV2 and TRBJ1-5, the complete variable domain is EPEVTQTPSHQVTQMGQEVILRCVPISNHLYFYWYRQILGQKVEFLVSFYNNEISEKSEIFDDQFSVERPDGSNFTLKIRSTKLEDSAMYFCASTPGGTASLNQPQHFGDGTRLSIL.

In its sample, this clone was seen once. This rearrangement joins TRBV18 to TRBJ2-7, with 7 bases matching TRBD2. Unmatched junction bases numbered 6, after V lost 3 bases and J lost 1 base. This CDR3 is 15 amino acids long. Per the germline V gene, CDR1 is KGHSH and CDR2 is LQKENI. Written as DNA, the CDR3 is TGTGCCAGCTCACCCGGTTCAGCGGGGTCCTACGAGCAGTACTTC. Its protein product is CASSPGSAGSYEQYF.

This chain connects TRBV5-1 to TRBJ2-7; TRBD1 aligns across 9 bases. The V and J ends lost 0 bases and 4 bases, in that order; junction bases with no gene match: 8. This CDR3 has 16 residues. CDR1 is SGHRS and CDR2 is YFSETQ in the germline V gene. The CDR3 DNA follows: TGCGCCAGCAGCTTGGAGGGACAGGGAGTAGGTTACGAGCAGTACTTC. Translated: CASSLEGQGVGYEQYF.

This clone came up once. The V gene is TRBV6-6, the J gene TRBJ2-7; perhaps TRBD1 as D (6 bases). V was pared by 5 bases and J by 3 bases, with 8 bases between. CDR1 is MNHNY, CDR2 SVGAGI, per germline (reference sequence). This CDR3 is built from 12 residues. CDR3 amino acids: CASSRDIYEQYF. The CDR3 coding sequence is TGTGCCAGCAGTCGGGACATCTACGAGCAGTACTTC.

This CDR3 reads CASSPGAGVLGYTF. The CDR3 nucleotides read TGTGCCAGCAGTCCGGGGGCAGGGGTTCTCGGCTACACCTTC. This chain connects TRBV27 to TRBJ1-2; possibly TRBD1 for D (6 bases). The CDR3 has 14 amino acids. Germline V gives CDR1 MNHEY, CDR2 SMNVEV (reference sequence). Trimming removed 5 bases from V and 8 bases from J, with 18 bases in between.

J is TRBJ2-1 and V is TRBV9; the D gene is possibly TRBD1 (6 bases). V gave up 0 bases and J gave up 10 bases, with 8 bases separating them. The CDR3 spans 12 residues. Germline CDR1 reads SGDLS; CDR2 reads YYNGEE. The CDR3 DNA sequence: TGTGCCAGCAGCGTAGATACAGGGGAGCAGTTCTTC. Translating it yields CASSVDTGEQFF.

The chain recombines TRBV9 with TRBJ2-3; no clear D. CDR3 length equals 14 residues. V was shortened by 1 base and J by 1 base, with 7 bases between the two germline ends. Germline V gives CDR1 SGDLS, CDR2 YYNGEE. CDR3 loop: CASSVLAGTDTQYF. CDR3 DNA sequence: TGTGCCAGCAGCGTACTGGCCGGCACAGATACGCAGTATTTT.

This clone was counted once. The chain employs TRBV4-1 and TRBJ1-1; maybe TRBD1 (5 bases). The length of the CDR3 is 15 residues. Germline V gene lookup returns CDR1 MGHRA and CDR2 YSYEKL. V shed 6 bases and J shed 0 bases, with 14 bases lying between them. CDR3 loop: CASSWGSGMNTEAFF. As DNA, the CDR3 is TGCGCCAGCAGTTGGGGCTCGGGCATGAACACTGAAGCTTTCTTT.

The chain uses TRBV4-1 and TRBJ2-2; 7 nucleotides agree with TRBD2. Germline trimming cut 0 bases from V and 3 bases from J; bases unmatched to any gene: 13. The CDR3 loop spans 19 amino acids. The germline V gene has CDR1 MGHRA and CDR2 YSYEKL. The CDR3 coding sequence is TGCGCCAGCAGCCAAGATTCCCAGACTAGCTCGGCACACACCGGGGAGCTGTTTTTT. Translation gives CASSQDSQTSSAHTGELFF.

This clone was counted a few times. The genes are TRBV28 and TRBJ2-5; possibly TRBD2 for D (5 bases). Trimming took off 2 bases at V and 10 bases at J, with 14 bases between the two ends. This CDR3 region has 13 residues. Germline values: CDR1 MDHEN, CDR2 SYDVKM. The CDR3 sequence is CASSLNGGYDQYF. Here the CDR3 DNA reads TGTGCCAGCAGTTTAAATGGAGGTTATGACCAGTACTTC.

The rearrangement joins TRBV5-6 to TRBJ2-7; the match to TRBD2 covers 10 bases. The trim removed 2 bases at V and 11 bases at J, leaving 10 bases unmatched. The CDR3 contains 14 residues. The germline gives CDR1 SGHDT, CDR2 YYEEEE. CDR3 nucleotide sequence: TGTGCCAGCAGCTTCCGAAGCGGGAGGGCCGGCGAGTACTTC. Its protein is CASSFRSGRAGEYF.

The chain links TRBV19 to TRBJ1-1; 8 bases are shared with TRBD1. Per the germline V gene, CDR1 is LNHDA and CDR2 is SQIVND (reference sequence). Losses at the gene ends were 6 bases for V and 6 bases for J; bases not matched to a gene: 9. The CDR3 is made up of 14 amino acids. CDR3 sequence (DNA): TGTGCCAGTAGACGCGACAGGGGAGGGTCTGAAGCTTTCTTT. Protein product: CASRRDRGGSEAFF. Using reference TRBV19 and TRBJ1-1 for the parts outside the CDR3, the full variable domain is DGGITQSPKYLFRKEGQNVTLSCEQNLNHDAMYWYRQDPGQGLRLIYYSQIVNDFQKGDIAEGYSVSREKKESFPLTVTSAQKNPTAFYLCASRRDRGGSEAFFGQGTRLTVV.

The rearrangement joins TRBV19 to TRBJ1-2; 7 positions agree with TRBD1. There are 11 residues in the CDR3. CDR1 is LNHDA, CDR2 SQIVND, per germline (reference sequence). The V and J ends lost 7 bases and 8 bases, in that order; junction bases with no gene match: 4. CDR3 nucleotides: TGTGCCAGTAAAGGGACAGACGGCTACACCTTC. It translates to CASKGTDGYTF. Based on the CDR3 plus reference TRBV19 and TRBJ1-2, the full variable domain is DGGITQSPKYLFRKEGQNVTLSCEQNLNHDAMYWYRQDPGQGLRLIYYSQIVNDFQKGDIAEGYSVSREKKESFPLTVTSAQKNPTAFYLCASKGTDGYTFGSGTRLTVV.

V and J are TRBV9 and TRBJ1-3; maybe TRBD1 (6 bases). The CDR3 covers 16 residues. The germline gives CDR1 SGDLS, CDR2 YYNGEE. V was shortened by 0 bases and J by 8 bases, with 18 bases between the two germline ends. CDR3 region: CASSVADSNRADTIYF. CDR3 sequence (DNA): TGTGCCAGCAGCGTAGCCGATTCCAACAGGGCGGACACCATATATTTT.

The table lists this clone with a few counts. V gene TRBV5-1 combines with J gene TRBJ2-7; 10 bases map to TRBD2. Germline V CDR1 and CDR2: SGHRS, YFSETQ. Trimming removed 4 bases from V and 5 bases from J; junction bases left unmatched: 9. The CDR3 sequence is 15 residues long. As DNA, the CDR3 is TGCGCCAGCAGCCAGCGGGGGGGACAGGACGACGAGCAGTACTTC. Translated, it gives CASSQRGGQDDEQYF.

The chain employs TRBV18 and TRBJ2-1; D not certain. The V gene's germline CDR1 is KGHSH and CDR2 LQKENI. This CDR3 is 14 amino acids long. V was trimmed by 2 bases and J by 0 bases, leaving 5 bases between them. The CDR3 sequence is CASSPVNSYNEQFF. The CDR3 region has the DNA TGTGCCAGCTCACCAGTCAACTCCTACAATGAGCAGTTCTTC.